These T cell receptor beta chains were read from a single sample in a study of glioma-infiltrating T cells after dendritic cell vaccination. Sequenced by immunoSEQ multiplex PCR; TCRdb stores in-frame clones only, minus some. The table lists about 20,000 clones, 79% of them singletons. Sample: blood, taken before dendritic cell vaccination. Receptors were obtained from a human donor with glioblastoma. Each CDR3 is given with its conserved first and last residue. D genes are given only for firm matches. Some rows mark clone size as missing; the rest say once, few, many or name a class of expanded clone.

D: .; size: .; J: TRBJ2-5; V: TRBV6-5; CDR3: CASSSSRSVGTQYF; DNA: TGTGCCAGCAGTTCCTCTAGGAGCGTCGGGACCCAGTACTTC
D: .; size: few; J: TRBJ1-2; V: TRBV29-1; CDR3: CSVVSSVYGYTF; DNA: TGCAGCGTTGTCTCCAGCGTGTATGGCTACACCTTC
D: .; size: .; J: TRBJ2-2; V: TRBV6-6; CDR3: CASSQPGHVNTGELFF; DNA: TGTGCCAGCAGTCAACCGGGACACGTGAACACCGGGGAGCTGTTTTTT
D: TRBD2; size: once; J: TRBJ2-1; V: TRBV7-6; CDR3: CASSLASPSGRNEQFF; DNA: TGTGCCAGCAGCTTAGCGTCCCCTAGCGGGAGAAATGAGCAGTTCTTC
D: TRBD2; size: once; J: TRBJ2-5; V: TRBV27; CDR3: CASRGLAGVHETQYF; DNA: TGTGCCAGCAGGGGACTAGCGGGAGTTCATGAGACCCAGTACTTC
D: .; size: .; J: TRBJ2-2; V: TRBV5-4; CDR3: CASSPELVPGELFF; DNA: TGTGCCAGCAGCCCGGAACTAGTGCCCGGGGAGCTGTTTTTT
D: TRBD2; size: .; J: TRBJ2-1; V: TRBV5-1; CDR3: CASKSNGRTHNEQFF; DNA: TGCGCCAGCAAATCAAACGGGAGGACCCACAATGAGCAGTTCTTC
D: TRBD1; size: .; J: TRBJ1-5; V: TRBV12-5; CDR3: CASGSSLTGGGNQPQHF; DNA: TGTGCTAGTGGTTCAAGCTTGACAGGGGGTGGCAATCAGCCCCAGCATTTT
D: TRBD1; size: .; J: TRBJ2-7; V: TRBV9; CDR3: CASSLGTGDLEQYF; DNA: TGTGCCAGCAGTCTCGGGACAGGGGACCTTGAGCAGTACTTC
D: TRBD1; size: few; J: TRBJ2-2; V: TRBV7-8; CDR3: CASSYGQGAGTGELFF; DNA: TGTGCCAGCAGCTACGGACAGGGGGCAGGAACCGGGGAGCTGTTTTTT
D: .; size: .; J: TRBJ2-5; V: TRBV5-8; CDR3: CASSWEQYF; DNA: TGTGCCAGCAGCTGGGAGCAGTACTTC
D: .; size: .; J: TRBJ2-7; V: TRBV6-1; CDR3: CASEGLFSYEQYF; DNA: TGTGCCAGCGAGGGCCTTTTTTCCTACGAGCAGTACTTC
D: TRBD1; size: .; J: TRBJ1-4; V: TRBV18; CDR3: CASSPRQGRNEKLFF; DNA: TGTGCCAGCTCACCACGACAGGGCAGGAATGAAAAACTGTTTTTT
D: .; size: .; J: TRBJ1-1; V: TRBV1; CDR3: CTSSQDWSPTEMNTEAFF; DNA: TGCACCAGCAGCCAAGATTGGTCGCCTACAGAGATGAACACTGAAGCTTTCTTT
D: .; size: .; J: TRBJ2-7; V: TRBV29-1; CDR3: CSVELAGPSSYEQYF; DNA: TGCAGCGTTGAACTGGCAGGGCCAAGCTCCTACGAGCAGTACTTC
D: .; size: .; J: TRBJ1-1; V: TRBV29-1; CDR3: CSVGKTADGAFF; DNA: TGCAGCGTCGGGAAAACAGCCGACGGGGCTTTCTTT
D: .; size: .; J: TRBJ2-2; V: TRBV25-1; CDR3: CASSPMIGLNTGELFF; DNA: TGTGCCAGCAGCCCAATGATTGGTCTAAACACCGGGGAGCTGTTTTTT
D: TRBD1; size: .; J: TRBJ2-7; V: TRBV4-2; CDR3: CASSQGQGALGEQYF; DNA: TGTGCCAGCAGCCAGGGACAGGGCGCTTTAGGCGAGCAGTACTTC
D: TRBD1; size: .; J: TRBJ2-7; V: TRBV5-1; CDR3: CASSLGGGHSSYEQYF; DNA: TGCGCCAGCAGCTTGGGAGGGGGCCACAGCTCCTACGAGCAGTACTTC
D: TRBD2; size: few; J: TRBJ2-3; V: TRBV7-3; CDR3: CASSMQPTGTSGRDSTDTQYF; DNA: TGTGCCAGCAGCATGCAACCCACCGGGACTAGCGGGAGAGATAGCACAGATACGCAGTATTTT
D: .; size: .; J: TRBJ1-2; V: TRBV6-5; CDR3: CASSPGVNYGYTF; DNA: TGTGCCAGCAGTCCAGGGGTAAACTATGGCTACACCTTC
D: .; size: .; J: TRBJ2-6; V: TRBV4-2; CDR3: CASSQEGGGGANVLTF; DNA: TGTGCCAGCAGCCAAGAAGGGGGGGGTGGGGCCAACGTCCTGACTTTC
D: .; size: few; J: TRBJ2-6; V: TRBV30; CDR3: CAWRAVSGANVLTF; DNA: TGTGCCTGGAGGGCAGTCTCTGGGGCCAACGTCCTGACTTTC
D: TRBD2; size: .; J: TRBJ2-3; V: TRBV11-3; CDR3: CASSFSAGHADTQYF; DNA: TGTGCCAGCAGCTTCTCAGCGGGGCACGCAGATACGCAGTATTTT
D: TRBD2; size: .; J: TRBJ2-2; V: TRBV6-4; CDR3: CASSETSGSTGELFF; DNA: TGTGCCAGCAGTGAGACTAGCGGGAGCACCGGGGAGCTGTTTTTT
D: .; size: .; J: TRBJ2-7; V: TRBV4-1; CDR3: CASSQAGVTYEQYF; DNA: TGCGCCAGCAGCCAAGCAGGGGTGACCTACGAGCAGTACTTC